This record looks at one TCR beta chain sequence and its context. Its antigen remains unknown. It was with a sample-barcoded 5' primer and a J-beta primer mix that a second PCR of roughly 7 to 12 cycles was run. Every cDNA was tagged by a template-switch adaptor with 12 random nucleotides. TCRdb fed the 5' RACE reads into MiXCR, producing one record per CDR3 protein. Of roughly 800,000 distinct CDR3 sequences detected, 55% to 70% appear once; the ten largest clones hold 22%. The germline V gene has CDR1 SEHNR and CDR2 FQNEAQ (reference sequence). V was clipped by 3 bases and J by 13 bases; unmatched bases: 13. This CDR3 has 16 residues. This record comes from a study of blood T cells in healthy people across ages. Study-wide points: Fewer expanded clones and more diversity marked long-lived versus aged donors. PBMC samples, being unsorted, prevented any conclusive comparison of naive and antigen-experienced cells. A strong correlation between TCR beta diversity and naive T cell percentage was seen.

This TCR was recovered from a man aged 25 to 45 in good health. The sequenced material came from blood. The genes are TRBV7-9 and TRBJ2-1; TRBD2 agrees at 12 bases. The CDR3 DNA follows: TGTGCCAGCAGCTTGGGGAGACTAGCGGGAGAAGAGACCCAGTTCTTC. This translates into CASSLGRLAGEETQFF. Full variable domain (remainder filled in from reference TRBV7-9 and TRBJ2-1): DTGVSQNPRHKITKRGQNVTFRCDPISEHNRLYWYRQTLGQGPEFLTYFQNEAQLEKSRLLSDRFSAERPKGSFSTLEIQRTEQGDSAMYLCASSLGRLAGEETQFFGPGTRLTVL.